This T cell receptor beta chain comes out of a study of blood T cell repertoires in COVID-19. The CDR3 consists of 17 residues. CDR1 MGHRA and CDR2 YSYEKL come from the germline V gene. After removal of 1 base from V and 6 bases from J, the junction contained 13 bases not matched to a gene. The repertoire was sequenced with immunoSEQ multiplex PCR; TCRdb's copy has only in-frame clones and lacks some. The data contain about 110,000 clones, over 60% of them singletons. The source material was peripheral blood. The chain has TRBV4-1 and TRBJ1-1; 8 positions agree with TRBD1. The receptor comes from a human donor in a cohort sampled during active or convalescent COVID-19. CDR3 residues: CASSQGGARGPQAEAFF. The CDR3, as DNA: TGCGCCAGCAGCCAAGGGGGGGCCAGGGGGCCCCAGGCTGAAGCTTTCTTT.